Presented here are 11 T cell receptor beta chains from one specimen sequenced in a study of molecular identifiers for immune sequencing clone quantification. TCRdb reanalysed the PCR reads using MiXCR and keeps one entry per CDR3 protein. This sample has more than 450,000 distinct CDR3 sequences, with about 21% found just once. The sequenced material came from naive CD8+ T cells from blood, with Jurkat cell RNA spiked in. Regarding subset: FACS-sorted CD8+CD4-CCR7+CD45RA+ naive T cells. The source is a human donor in good health. Some libraries in this study had Jurkat cell RNA spiked in.

This clonotype was counted ten times or more. The chain couples TRBV7-9 to TRBJ1-1; 7 nucleotides line up with TRBD1. Germline CDR1 reads SEHNR; CDR2 reads FQNEAQ (reference sequence). V dropped 5 bases and J dropped 4; count of bases not matched to a gene: 13. This CDR3 region has 16 residues. In nucleotides, the CDR3 is TGTGCCAGCAGCCGCCGGGACAGCGAAACCCTCACTGAAGCTTTCTTT. It specifies CASSRRDSETLTEAFF.

The chain links TRBV4-1 to TRBJ2-2, with TRBD1 as a possible D gene (5 bases). Germline assignment: CDR1 MGHRA and CDR2 YSYEKL. CDR3 length: 17 residues. The V end lost 3 bases, the J end lost 4 bases, and 18 bases lay between the germline ends. The CDR3 DNA is TGCGCCAGCAGCCACGCTAGGGGTATTTTAGGCACCGGGGAGCTGTTTTTT. This codes for CASSHARGILGTGELFF.

This rearrangement joins TRBV28 to TRBJ1-2; D not resolved. Trimming cost V 1 base and J 1 base, with 10 bases left between them. The CDR3 extends over 15 amino acids. Per the germline V gene, CDR1 is MDHEN and CDR2 is SYDVKM. CDR3 sequence reads: CASSLFAARNYGYTF. Written as DNA, the CDR3 is TGTGCCAGCAGTTTATTCGCCGCCCGTAACTATGGCTACACCTTC.

This clonotype was seen once. The chain is built from TRBV12-3 or TRBV12-4 and TRBJ2-7, with 7 bases aligning to TRBD1. There are 15 residues in the CDR3. J was trimmed by 2 bases and V by 5 bases; bases with no gene match: 9. Written as DNA, the CDR3 is TGTGCCAGCAGTGCCTCGCCGGGACAGACCTACGAGCAGTACTTC. Protein: CASSASPGQTYEQYF.

Concerning this clonotype itself: The CDR3 ends on some other residue instead of the conserved phenylalanine or tryptophan, so this is likely a read error. The chain is built from TRBV6-5 and TRBJ2-5, with 9 nucleotides matching TRBD1. Germline V gene data show CDR1 as MNHEY and CDR2 as SVGAGI. The CDR3 totals 14 residues. V lost 6 bases to trimming and J lost 5 bases; unmatched junction nucleotides: 7. The CDR3: CASSPDRGEETQYL. The CDR3 DNA reads TGTGCCAGCAGCCCAGACAGGGGGGAGGAGACCCAGTACCTC.

There are a few counts of this clonotype. J is TRBJ1-2 and V is TRBV6-6; a possible D gene is TRBD1 (6 bases). Germline-derived CDR1 and CDR2 are MNHNY and SVGAGI (reference sequence). The V end lost 2 bases, the J end lost 8 bases, and 15 bases lay between the germline ends. The CDR3 is made up of 14 amino acids. CDR3 bases: TGTGCCAGCAGTTACACAGGGACCTATTTGGGCTACACCTTC. Its translation is CASSYTGTYLGYTF.

This clonotype was seen more than once but under ten times. The chain links TRBV27 to TRBJ1-6; maybe TRBD1 (5 bases). Trimming shortened V by 0 bases and J by 8 bases, and 11 bases separated the two germline ends. The CDR3 spans 15 residues. Germline loops: CDR1 MNHEY, CDR2 SMNVEV (reference sequence). In DNA form, the CDR3 reads TGTGCCAGCAGTTTATCGTCAGGGCTCCATTCACCCCTCCACTTT. The encoded protein is CASSLSSGLHSPLHF.

V and J are TRBV11-2 and TRBJ2-3, with D maybe TRBD1 (8 bases). Trimming pared 1 base from V and 5 bases from J, leaving 16 bases between. This CDR3 region has 16 residues. CDR1 is SGHAT and CDR2 is FQNNGV in the germline V gene. This chain's CDR3 is CASSLGYRGGGDTQYF. CDR3 bases: TGTGCCAGCAGCTTAGGGTACAGGGGGGGCGGAGATACGCAGTATTTT.

This clonotype showed up just a few times. The V and J genes are TRBV7-2 and TRBJ2-5; a weak D match, TRBD2 (7 bases). From germline, CDR1 is SGHTA and CDR2 FQGNSA. The CDR3 extends over 14 amino acids. V shed 1 base and J shed 5 bases, with 11 bases lying between them. The CDR3 nucleotides are TGTGCCAGCAGCTTAGGTCGGGGGGCTGAGACCCAGTACTTC. Amino acid sequence: CASSLGRGAETQYF.

V and J are TRBV6-5 and TRBJ2-1; D unresolved. The V end was cut by 2 bases, the J end by 7 bases, with 9 bases between. The CDR3 has 13 amino acids. CDR1 and CDR2 from the germline V gene are MNHEY and SVGAGI. As DNA, the CDR3 is TGTGCCAGCAGTTACGGGTGGTCTAATGAGCAGTTCTTC. Its translation is CASSYGWSNEQFF.

J is TRBJ2-2 and V is TRBV2, with D unclear. Trimming took off 5 bases at V and 0 bases at J, with 10 bases between the two ends. Germline CDR1 reads SNHLY; CDR2 reads FYNNEI. This CDR3 is 15 amino acids long. CDR3 protein: CASSHPDSNTGELFF. The CDR3 DNA follows: TGTGCCAGCAGTCATCCCGACTCGAACACCGGGGAGCTGTTTTTT.